This TCR beta chain was found in a study of regulatory T cells in long-lasting Graves disease. Findings of the study overall: Relative to newly diagnosed Graves' patients, persistent ones had lower TCR diversity.

The TCR beta library used iRepertoire HTBI primers with Arm-PCR amplification of CDR3. TCRdb re-derived calls from the multiplex PCR reads in MiXCR, one entry per CDR3 protein. The profile shows 350,000 to 450,000 distinct CDR3 sequences, roughly 24% of them singletons. Time point here: persistent/refractory GD, antithyroid drugs over 5 years with positive TRAb. PBMCs provided the RNA from which the TCR library was made. With regard to this clonotype: Its target is unknown.

V gave up 6 bases and J gave up 3 bases, with 6 bases separating them. CDR3 length: 11 amino acids. This chain links TRBV12-3 or TRBV12-4 with TRBJ2-7; D uncertain. The TCR was taken from a woman between 40 and 50 years old with Graves disease. The source material was peripheral blood mononuclear cells (PBMCs), sampled when the disease was refractory, from a patient treated with antithyroid drugs. CDR3 region: CASRMGYEQYF. The DNA for the CDR3 is TGTGCCAGCAGAATGGGCTACGAGCAGTACTTC.